This T cell receptor beta chain was identified in a study of regulatory T cells in long-lasting Graves disease. For TCR beta, libraries came from iRepertoire HTBI primers and Arm-PCR of CDR3 regions. TCRdb fed the multiplex PCR reads into MiXCR, producing one record per CDR3 protein. This table holds about 440,000 distinct CDR3 sequences, 15% found once. Germline-derived CDR1 and CDR2 are DFQATT and SNEGSKA (reference sequence). The V segment lost 1 base and the J segment 4 bases; nucleotides outside the gene matches: 4. This CDR3 has 15 amino acids. This sample's time point: newly diagnosed GD, antithyroid drugs for less than 3 months. The TCR library was made from RNA extracted from PBMCs. Enrollment of patients was through an endocrinology department in Xi'an, China. The same sample was also used in a study of T cells in Graves' hyperthyroidism and ophthalmopathy. That paper adds: Lactation, pregnancy, other autoimmune disease or uncontrolled infection led to exclusion of patients. RT-PCR in the first round (using the HTBI primer set) targeted the TCR CDR3.

The chain recombines TRBV20-1 with TRBJ2-1, with TRBD2 identical over 10 bases. The sample here was peripheral blood mononuclear cells (PBMCs), taken at new diagnosis, from a patient treated with antithyroid drugs. The TCR sequence derives from a woman in her twenties or thirties with Graves disease. Here the CDR3 reads CSARGTSGRYNEQFF. The CDR3 DNA reads TGCAGTGCTAGAGGGACTAGCGGAAGGTACAATGAGCAGTTCTTC.